Presented here are 21 T cell receptor beta chains from one specimen sequenced in a study of shared clonotypes between healthy human individuals. The method was immunoSEQ multiplex PCR; TCRdb's version includes in-frame clones alone and lacks a portion of them. Found here are approximately 640,000 clones, less than 95% of them singletons; the top ten hold 34%. The sample consisted of memory CD8+ T cells from PBMCs. Subset noted: CD45RO+ cells pooled with CCR7-negative TemRA cells. These receptors originate from a man between 18 and 29 years old in good health. Some clones in this sample may be carry-over from other donors' samples.

This chain joins TRBV7-2 and TRBJ2-5; unclear D gene. With 3 bases removed from V and 0 bases from J, the gap between germline ends came to 11 bases. The CDR3 runs to 15 residues. In germline, CDR1 is SGHTA, CDR2 FQGNSA. The CDR3 is CASSFSFSYQETQYF. The DNA for the CDR3 is TGTGCCAGCAGCTTTTCTTTTTCGTACCAAGAGACCCAGTACTTC.

The V and J genes are TRBV29-1 and TRBJ1-4; no definite D call. CDR1 is SQVTM, CDR2 ANQGSEA, per germline. The CDR3 is 15 residues long. With 0 bases removed from V and 3 bases from J, the gap between germline ends came to 11 bases. Written as DNA, the CDR3 is TGCAGCGTTGAAGAGAGAGGGTGGTCTAATGAAAAACTGTTTTTT. Translation gives CSVEERGWSNEKLFF. Full variable domain (remainder filled in from reference TRBV29-1 and TRBJ1-4): SAVISQKPSRDICQRGTSLTIQCQVDSQVTMMFWYRQQPGQSLTLIATANQGSEATYESGFVIDKFPISRPNLTFSTLTVSNMSPEDSSIYLCSVEERGWSNEKLFFGSGTQLSVL.

This clone was detected once. J is TRBJ2-1 and V is TRBV29-1, with 8 positions matching TRBD2. The germline gives CDR1 SQVTM, CDR2 ANQGSEA. The CDR3 extends over 15 amino acids. The V segment lost 5 bases and the J segment 0 bases; nucleotides outside the gene matches: 6. The CDR3 region has the DNA TGCAGCGTTTATCCCGCGGGGGGCTCCTACAATGAGCAGTTCTTC. It yields the protein CSVYPAGGSYNEQFF.

The chain combines TRBV28 with TRBJ2-7; maybe TRBD1 (5 bases). Deletions cut 6 bases from V and 1 base from J, with 25 bases between. The CDR3 runs to 18 residues. Germline V gene data show CDR1 as MDHEN and CDR2 as SYDVKM. The CDR3 sequence: CASSRPRATQETSYEQYF. As DNA, the CDR3 is TGTGCCAGCAGCCGCCCCAGGGCGACTCAGGAAACGTCCTACGAGCAGTACTTC. The full variable domain, in which reference TRBV28 and TRBJ2-7 provide the parts outside the CDR3, is DVKVTQSSRYLVKRTGEKVFLECVQDMDHENMFWYRQDPGLGLRLIYFSYDVKMKEKGDIPEGYSVSREKKERFSLILESASTNQTSMYLCASSRPRATQETSYEQYFGPGTRLTVT.

The chain uses TRBV9 and TRBJ1-1; no clear D. There are 12 residues in the CDR3. V was shortened by 4 bases and J by 8 bases, with 12 bases between the two germline ends. Germline V gives CDR1 SGDLS, CDR2 YYNGEE. The CDR3: CASSPHLSEAFF. CDR3 nucleotide sequence: TGTGCCAGCAGCCCCCACCTTTCAGAAGCTTTCTTT.

The chain recombines TRBV29-1 with TRBJ2-4; TRBD1 might be the D (5 bases). Germline values: CDR1 SQVTM, CDR2 ANQGSEA. The V end was cut by 2 bases, the J end by 6 bases, with 5 bases between. There are 11 residues in the CDR3. The CDR3 DNA reads TGCAGCGTTGAACAGGGAAACATTCAGTACTTC. It yields the protein CSVEQGNIQYF.

V gene TRBV5-1 combines with J gene TRBJ2-5; D gene unclear. The germline V and J ends were trimmed by 1 base and 0 bases, with 10 bases remaining between them. The CDR3 consists of 15 residues. Germline CDR1 and CDR2: SGHRS and YFSETQ. The CDR3: CASSLNLNYQETQYF. The CDR3, as DNA: TGCGCCAGCAGCTTGAATTTAAATTACCAAGAGACCCAGTACTTC.

The chain combines TRBV4-2 with TRBJ2-3, with 7 bases aligning to TRBD2. The germline V gene encodes CDR1 LGHNA and CDR2 YNFKEQ. This CDR3 contains 18 residues. The V segment lost 4 bases and the J segment 1 base; nucleotides outside the gene matches: 14. The chain's CDR3 is CASSLNLMGGGGTDTQYF. The DNA for the CDR3 is TGTGCCAGCAGCCTCAACTTGATGGGCGGGGGTGGCACAGATACGCAGTATTTT.

The V call is TRBV9, the J call TRBJ1-2, with D possibly being TRBD1 (5 bases). Looked up from germline, CDR1 is SGDLS and CDR2 is YYNGEE. The CDR3 has 12 amino acids. V was trimmed by 3 bases and J by 7 bases, leaving 10 bases between them. The CDR3 nucleotides read TGTGCCAGCAGCGGGGGCTGGGGTGGCTACACCTTC. This encodes CASSGGWGGYTF.

This CDR3 is CASSGQGAIVSTEAFF. Written as DNA, the CDR3 is TGTGCCAGCAGCGGACAGGGGGCGATTGTTAGCACTGAAGCTTTCTTT. This rearrangement joins TRBV13 to TRBJ1-1; TRBD1 matches 11 bases. Losses at the gene ends were 5 bases for V and 4 bases for J; bases not matched to a gene: 9. Germline CDR1 is PRHDT and CDR2 is FYEKMQ (reference sequence). The CDR3 loop spans 16 amino acids.

On this clone itself: Other DNA sequences in this sample translate to the same CDR3. This chain links TRBV5-1 with TRBJ2-7, with D hard to call. The ends were cut back, 4 bases at V and 1 base at J, with 3 bases in the middle. From germline, CDR1 is SGHRS and CDR2 YFSETQ. The CDR3 sequence is 11 residues long. This chain's CDR3 is CASSNSYEQYF. The CDR3 DNA sequence: TGCGCCAGCAGCAATTCCTACGAGCAGTACTTC.

In regard to this clone: Its ends do not fully match the called genes, so a read error is possible. This chain connects TRBV5-8 to TRBJ2-2; 10 bases fit TRBD1. The CDR3 length is 16 residues. Germline values: CDR1 SGHTS, CDR2 YDEGEE. DNA for the CDR3: TGCGCCAGCAGCCAAGATCGGGACAGGGGCACCGGGGAGCTGTTTTTT. Translation gives CASSQDRDRGTGELFF.

The chain carries TRBV28 and TRBJ2-7; D ambiguous. This CDR3 contains 12 residues. Germline V gene lookup returns CDR1 MDHEN and CDR2 SYDVKM. The ends were cut back, 3 bases at V and 1 base at J, with 4 bases in the middle. This CDR3 is CASSFPSYEQYF. The CDR3 DNA is TGTGCCAGCAGTTTCCCGTCCTACGAGCAGTACTTC.

The rearrangement links TRBV9 to TRBJ2-5; D tentatively fits TRBD1 or TRBD2 (5 bases each). The ends were cut back, 2 bases at V and 4 bases at J, with 18 bases in the middle. There are 16 residues in the CDR3. Germline CDR1 and CDR2: SGDLS and YYNGEE. This CDR3 reads CASSVSPGPSVETQYF. The CDR3 nucleotides are TGTGCCAGCAGCGTGTCACCGGGGCCCTCGGTAGAGACCCAGTACTTC.

The chain combines TRBV18 with TRBJ2-7, with D possibly being TRBD2 (5 bases). CDR3 length equals 15 residues. Germline V gene sequence: CDR1 KGHSH, CDR2 LQKENI. Trimming took 3 bases from V and 2 from J, leaving 14 bases between them. The chain's CDR3 is CASSPRDYRTYEQYF. The CDR3 coding sequence is TGTGCCAGCTCACCGAGAGACTACCGCACCTACGAGCAGTACTTC.

The rearrangement joins TRBV5-1 to TRBJ2-5, with 10 bases aligning to TRBD1. Germline CDR1 reads SGHRS; CDR2 reads YFSETQ. Trimming at V came to 2 bases and at J to 3 bases, leaving 7 bases not matched to a gene. The length of the CDR3 is 16 residues. This CDR3 reads CASSLPRQGAEETQYF. Written as DNA, the CDR3 is TGCGCCAGCAGCTTACCACGACAGGGGGCGGAAGAGACCCAGTACTTC.

The rearrangement uses TRBV9 and TRBJ2-7; D is perhaps TRBD1 or TRBD2 (6 bases each). V was pared by 4 bases and J by 3 bases, with 17 bases between. Germline lookup yields CDR1 SGDLS and CDR2 YYNGEE. The CDR3 runs 15 residues. The chain's CDR3 is CASSYGGGRIYEQYF. CDR3 coding DNA: TGTGCCAGCAGCTACGGAGGGGGGCGGATCTACGAGCAGTACTTC.

This clone was seen only once. This chain connects TRBV6-5 to TRBJ1-2, with 8 bases aligning to TRBD1. The CDR3 totals 15 residues. The germline gives CDR1 MNHEY, CDR2 SVGAGI. V dropped 6 bases and J dropped 4; count of bases not matched to a gene: 10. The CDR3 loop is CASSSTGGECYGYTF. CDR3 in DNA: TGTGCCAGCAGCTCCACAGGGGGAGAGTGCTATGGCTACACCTTC.

This chain joins TRBV27 and TRBJ2-5; 8 positions match TRBD1. The ends lost 2 bases at V and 0 bases at J; junction bases unmatched: 8. This CDR3 is 17 amino acids long. Germline V gene lookup returns CDR1 MNHEY and CDR2 SMNVEV (reference sequence). The CDR3 loop reads CASSLQGQGPYQETQYF. The CDR3, as DNA: TGTGCCAGCAGTTTACAAGGACAGGGACCGTACCAAGAGACCCAGTACTTC.

This clone has only a few counts. The chain couples TRBV11-2 to TRBJ2-5; D is possibly TRBD2 (6 bases). CDR1 is SGHAT and CDR2 is FQNNGV in the germline V gene. CDR3 length: 15 amino acids. V lost 5 bases and J 5 bases, leaving 18 bases between the germline ends. Here the CDR3 reads CASSNRDSWRETQYF. CDR3 DNA: TGTGCCAGCAGCAACCGGGACTCGTGGAGGGAGACCCAGTACTTC.

The chain joins TRBV4-1 to TRBJ2-7; TRBD2 aligns across 7 bases. Germline V gene data show CDR1 as MGHRA and CDR2 as YSYEKL. V was clipped by 0 bases and J by 2 bases; unmatched bases: 13. The CDR3 sequence is 18 residues long. CDR3 DNA sequence: TGCGCCAGCAGCCAAGAGGGATCAGGCGGGAGCTCTACCTACGAGCAGTACTTC. Amino acids: CASSQEGSGGSSTYEQYF.